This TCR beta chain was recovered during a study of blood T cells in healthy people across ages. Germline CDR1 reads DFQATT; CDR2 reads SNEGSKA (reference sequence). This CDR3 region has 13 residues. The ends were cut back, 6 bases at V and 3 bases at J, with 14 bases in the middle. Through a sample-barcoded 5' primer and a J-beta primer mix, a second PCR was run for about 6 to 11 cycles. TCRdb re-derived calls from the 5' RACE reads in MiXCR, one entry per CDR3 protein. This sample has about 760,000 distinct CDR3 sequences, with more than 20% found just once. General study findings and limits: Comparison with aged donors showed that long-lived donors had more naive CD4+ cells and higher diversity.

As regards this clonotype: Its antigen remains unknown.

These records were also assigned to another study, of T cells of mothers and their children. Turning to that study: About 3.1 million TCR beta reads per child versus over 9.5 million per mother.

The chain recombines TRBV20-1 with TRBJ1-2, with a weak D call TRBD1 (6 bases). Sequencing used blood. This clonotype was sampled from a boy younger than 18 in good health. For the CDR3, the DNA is TGCAGTGCCAGGGCCGGGGGCGACTATGGCTACACCTTC. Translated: CSARAGGDYGYTF.